This entry describes one T cell receptor beta chain. The data were taken from a study of blood T cell repertoires in COVID-19. Study background: Some COVID-19 samples were acute and others convalescent; all came from the United States, Italy and Spain. T cells, B-cell-depleted T cells, or PBMCs provided the cDNA or gDNA that served as material.

Deletions cut 3 bases from V and 7 bases from J, with 7 bases between. The CDR3 loop spans 11 amino acids. Germline-derived CDR1 and CDR2 are KGHSH and LQKENI. In the authors' methods: Amplification with reference gene primers provided the estimates of nucleated cell counts. Profiled with immunoSEQ multiplex PCR; TCRdb holds only in-frame clones, not every one. That table is the source of V, J and clone size, and D and trimming were worked out from the DNA. This table has more than 95,000 clones, about 74% appearing once. Sequenced sample: peripheral blood. This receptor was taken from a man in his 60s with acute or convalescent COVID-19. V is TRBV18 and J is TRBJ2-7; tentative D call: TRBD2 (5 bases). CDR3: CASSPEREQYF. The CDR3 nucleotides are TGTGCCAGCTCACCTGAGCGGGAGCAGTACTTC. The whole variable domain, remainder taken from reference TRBV18 and TRBJ2-7, is NAGVMQNPRHLVRRRGQEARLRCSPMKGHSHVYWYRQLPEEGLKFMVYLQKENIIDESGMPKERFSAEFPKEGPSILRIQQVVRGDSAAYFCASSPEREQYFGPGTRLTVT.